Listed below are T cell receptor beta chains from one sample, sequenced in a study of cytomegalovirus exposure and HLA in healthy donors. The repertoire was sequenced with immunoSEQ multiplex PCR; TCRdb's copy has only in-frame clones and lacks some. The sample holds roughly 78,000 clones, around 60% seen once. Sequenced material: PBMCs. These receptors originate from a man under 40 in good health and CMV-seropositive. CDR3s include the opening cysteine and the closing phenylalanine or tryptophan. D genes are given only for firm matches. Expanded clones get a size class; other rows say once, few or many, or leave the size out.

v_gene	d_gene	abundance	j_gene	CDR3nt	CDR3aa
TRBV6-5	TRBD1	NA	TRBJ2-2	TGTGCCAGCAGCCGCTTGGACAGGGACACCGGGGAGCTGTTTTTT	CASSRLDRDTGELFF
TRBV6-1	NA	few	TRBJ2-7	TGTGCCAGCAGGCTAACAGGCTCCCCATTTGACGAGCAGTACTTC	CASRLTGSPFDEQYF
TRBV2	NA	few	TRBJ1-1	TGTGCCAGCAGTTCTACCCTGGAGTTCCGTCGAGCTTTCTTT	CASSSTLEFRRAFF
TRBV19	TRBD1	once	TRBJ1-2	TGTGCCAGTAGGCCCGGGGGGACAGGGGGCCACTATGGCTACACCTTC	CASRPGGTGGHYGYTF
TRBV30	TRBD2	NA	TRBJ2-2	TGTGCCTGGAGTCCTACCCAGCGGGGGGGCACCGGGGAGCTGTTTTTT	CAWSPTQRGGTGELFF
TRBV27	TRBD1	NA	TRBJ2-7	TGTGCCAGCAGTTTATCCGGGACAGGGGTTTTCTCCTACGAGCAGTACTTC	CASSLSGTGVFSYEQYF
TRBV5-3	NA	few	TRBJ1-1	TGTGCCAGAGTAGAACCGACATCTCTGAACACTGAAGCTTTCTTT	CARVEPTSLNTEAFF
TRBV27	TRBD2	few	TRBJ2-3	TGTGCCAGCAGTTTATCCCTAGCGGGAGGGCCAGATACGCAGTATTTT	CASSLSLAGGPDTQYF
TRBV19	NA	NA	TRBJ1-2	TGTGCCAGTAGTCGGGGGGGCGGCTACACCTTC	CASSRGGGYTF
TRBV5-6	NA	NA	TRBJ1-2	TGTGCCAGCAGCTTCACAGGGAATGGCTACACCTTC	CASSFTGNGYTF
TRBV6-4	NA	NA	TRBJ1-1	TGTGCCAGCAGTAGGGGACACGAGAACACTGAAGCTTTCTTT	CASSRGHENTEAFF
TRBV30	NA	NA	TRBJ1-2	TGTGCCTGTAACCGGGACACCAACTATGGCTACACCTTC	CACNRDTNYGYTF
TRBV7-2	TRBD1	few	TRBJ1-6	TGTGCCAGCATACCGGGACAGGCTAATTCACCCCTCCACTTT	CASIPGQANSPLHF
TRBV28	TRBD2	NA	TRBJ2-3	TGTGCCAGCAGTTTGTGGGGGACTAGCGGGGGCACAGATACGCAGTATTTT	CASSLWGTSGGTDTQYF
TRBV29-1	TRBD1	NA	TRBJ2-7	TGCAGCGTTGAAGTACAGGGGGCCTACGAGCAGTACTTC	CSVEVQGAYEQYF
TRBV27	NA	few	TRBJ2-7	TGTGCCAGTGCGCCTCTAAGCTCCTACGAGCAGTACTTC	CASAPLSSYEQYF
TRBV2	NA	NA	TRBJ1-1	TGTGCCAGCAGTGATGGGGGGGTCACTGAAGCTTTCTTT	CASSDGGVTEAFF
TRBV5-1	NA	NA	TRBJ2-5	TGCGCCAGCAGCTTCTACGAGACCCAGTACTTC	CASSFYETQYF
TRBV5-1	NA	NA	TRBJ1-3	TGCGCCAGCAGGGGGGCCTCTGGAAACACCATATATTTT	CASRGASGNTIYF
TRBV5-1	TRBD2	once	TRBJ2-1	TGCGCCAGTAGCTTCCGGACTAGCGCGAGCTCCTACAATGAGCAGTTCTTC	CASSFRTSASSYNEQFF
TRBV2	NA	NA	TRBJ2-2	TGTGCCAGCAGAGATATAACGCGAAACACCGGGGAGCTGTTTTTT	CASRDITRNTGELFF
TRBV7-9	TRBD1	NA	TRBJ1-2	TGTGCCAGCAGCTTAGTCGCGACAGGGGAAAAGGGCTACACCTTC	CASSLVATGEKGYTF
TRBV7-9	TRBD1	NA	TRBJ2-7	TGTGCCAGCAGCTTAGGGGACAGATCAGCCTACGAGCAGTACTTC	CASSLGDRSAYEQYF
TRBV7-2	TRBD1	NA	TRBJ1-3	TGTGCCAGCAGCTCGGGACAGGGTTCGTTGGACACCATATATTTT	CASSSGQGSLDTIYF
TRBV14	NA	NA	TRBJ1-2	TGTGCCAGCAGCCAAGAGTCAGGAAGACGCTACACCTTC	CASSQESGRRYTF
TRBV19	NA	NA	TRBJ1-1	TGTGCCAGTAGTTTGGGACAGAACACTGAAGCTTTCTTT	CASSLGQNTEAFF
TRBV5-1	NA	NA	TRBJ2-3	TGCGCCAGCAGCTTAGGACACGGGACAGATACGCAGTATTTT	CASSLGHGTDTQYF
TRBV6-5	TRBD1	NA	TRBJ1-4	TGTGCCAGCAGTTCGGTGGGACAGATGAAAAAACTGTTTTTT	CASSSVGQMKKLFF
TRBV6-1	NA	NA	TRBJ1-2	TGTGCCAGCAGTCAGACAAGCAACTATGGCTACACCTTC	CASSQTSNYGYTF
TRBV28	NA	NA	TRBJ1-3	TGTGCCAGCAGTCCCTGGGGGGTTCAAGGTGGAAACACCATATATTTT	CASSPWGVQGGNTIYF
TRBV9	NA	NA	TRBJ2-1	TGTGCCAGCAGCGTAGTGATGGGGGGTTACAATGAGCAGTTCTTC	CASSVVMGGYNEQFF
TRBV11-3	TRBD2	few	TRBJ2-1	TGTGCCAGCAGCTTAGCTAGCGGGAGAGGTGAGCAGTTCTTC	CASSLASGRGEQFF
TRBV6-5	TRBD2	NA	TRBJ2-7	TGTGCCAGCAGTTACAGGACTAGCGGGAGTAGGGAGCAGTACTTC	CASSYRTSGSREQYF
TRBV11-2	NA	few	TRBJ1-2	TGTGCCAGCAGCTTAGACGGGTATGGTGGCTACACCTTC	CASSLDGYGGYTF
TRBV6-1	NA	few	TRBJ1-1	TGTGCCAGCAGGGCCACAGGGTTGGCTGAAGCTTTCTTT	CASRATGLAEAFF
TRBV27	TRBD1	NA	TRBJ2-3	TGTGCCAGCAGTCTCCGACAGGGTCAGATAGATACGCAGTATTTT	CASSLRQGQIDTQYF
TRBV7-6	TRBD2	NA	TRBJ2-2	TGTGCCAGCAGCTCCCGGGGCGGGGGGGCCGCCACCGGGGAGCTGTTTTTT	CASSSRGGGAATGELFF
TRBV7-7	TRBD2	NA	TRBJ2-5	TGTGCCAGCAGCTTTAAGGGTGGGACTAGCGGCCCGGAGACCCAGTACTTC	CASSFKGGTSGPETQYF
TRBV6-5	TRBD1	NA	TRBJ2-7	TGTGCCAGCAGTTACTATGAGACAGGGGTCTACGAGCAGTACTTC	CASSYYETGVYEQYF
TRBV19	TRBD1	few	TRBJ2-1	TGTGCCAGTAGCACCCTCTTAGGGGGCACCTCCTACAATGAGCAGTTCTTC	CASSTLLGGTSYNEQFF
TRBV6-1	TRBD1	NA	TRBJ2-5	TGTGCCGGCGCCGGGACAGGGAAAGAGACCCAGTACTTC	CAGAGTGKETQYF
TRBV10-3	TRBD1	NA	TRBJ2-2	TGTGCCATCGGCCCCGGGACAGCGAACACCGGGGAGCTGTTTTTT	CAIGPGTANTGELFF
TRBV18	TRBD2	NA	TRBJ2-1	TGTGCCAGCTCGTCTTCGGGAGGTGAGCAGTTCTTC	CASSSSGGEQFF
TRBV30	TRBD1	NA	TRBJ2-3	TGTGCCTGGAGGGGGACAGGGGGTGGTCCAGATACGCAGTATTTT	CAWRGTGGGPDTQYF
TRBV30	TRBD1	NA	TRBJ1-1	TGTGCCTGGGACAGGGGAACTGAAGCTTTCTTT	CAWDRGTEAFF
TRBV13	NA	few	TRBJ2-1	TGTGCCAGCAGCTTGAGTCGGAATGAGCAGTTCTTC	CASSLSRNEQFF
TRBV29-1	NA	NA	TRBJ2-5	TGCAGCGTTGGAAGGACAGTCGGTTCCGAGACCCAGTACTTC	CSVGRTVGSETQYF
TRBV5-4	NA	few	TRBJ1-4	TGTGCCAGCAGCTTGGGCGGCGGAACAACTAATGAAAAACTGTTTTTT	CASSLGGGTTNEKLFF
TRBV5-4	TRBD2	few	TRBJ2-1	TGTGCCAGCAGCCCCTCGACTAGCGGGCACTACAATGAGCAGTTCTTC	CASSPSTSGHYNEQFF
TRBV27	NA	NA	TRBJ2-3	TGTGCCAGCAGTCACCGGGACATAAGCACAGATACGCAGTATTTT	CASSHRDISTDTQYF
TRBV19	TRBD1	NA	TRBJ2-2	TGTGCCAGTAGTCAGGACAGGGGGTTGGCCGGGGAGCTGTTTTTT	CASSQDRGLAGELFF
TRBV6-4	TRBD2	few	TRBJ2-1	TGTGCCAGCAGCGCCCTTGGGGGAGGGAATGAGCAGTTCTTC	CASSALGGGNEQFF
TRBV19	NA	few	TRBJ1-2	TGTGCCAGTAGTATGTCGGGGACTTTTAACTATGGCTACACCTTC	CASSMSGTFNYGYTF
TRBV11-2	NA	NA	TRBJ1-6	TGTGCCAGCAGCTCCGGGCGAGCGGCTTCACCCCTCCACTTT	CASSSGRAASPLHF
TRBV29-1	NA	NA	TRBJ2-6	TGCAGCGTTCTCCGAGCTGGGGCCAACGTCCTGACTTTC	CSVLRAGANVLTF
TRBV28	NA	once	TRBJ1-3	TGTGCCAGCAACAGCTTCTCTGGAAACACCATATATTTT	CASNSFSGNTIYF
TRBV21-1	NA	few	TRBJ2-7	TGTGCCAGCAGCAAAGGAGGGGAGGGCAAGGACGAGCAGTACTTC	CASSKGGEGKDEQYF
TRBV2	TRBD2	once	TRBJ2-7	TGTGCCAGCAGGGTAAGCGGGAGCCTTTACGAGCAGTACTTC	CASRVSGSLYEQYF
TRBV4-1	TRBD2	few	TRBJ2-7	TGCGCCAGCAGCCAAGGTCTAGCGGGCAGCTCCTACGAGCAGTACTTC	CASSQGLAGSSYEQYF
TRBV5-8	NA	NA	TRBJ1-5	TGTGCCAGCAGCTTAACGCAGAATCAGCCCCAGCATTTT	CASSLTQNQPQHF